A selection of T cell receptor beta chains follows, all from one sample in a study of cytomegalovirus exposure and HLA in healthy donors. Profiled with immunoSEQ multiplex PCR; TCRdb holds only in-frame clones, not every one. This table holds 85,000 to 100,000 clones, around 77% found once. Sequencing input: PBMCs. These receptor sequences come from a man between 35 and 55 years old in good health and CMV-seronegative. The CDR3 runs from the conserved cysteine through the conserved F or W. Each record gives: D gene, clone size, J gene, V gene, CDR3 protein, CDR3 DNA. A D gene is named only where the DNA matches it firmly. Rows give clone size only sometimes, using once, few, many, or a class for an expanded clone.

TRBD1	few	TRBJ1-1	TRBV29-1	CSVGQGATEAFF	TGCAGCGTTGGGCAGGGGGCAACTGAAGCTTTCTTT
-	-	TRBJ2-7	TRBV19	CASSIGGDEQYF	TGTGCCAGTAGTATAGGCGGGGACGAGCAGTACTTC
TRBD1	few	TRBJ1-5	TRBV7-9	CASSLGGTGRGNQPQHF	TGTGCCAGCAGCTTAGGGGGGACAGGGAGGGGCAATCAGCCCCAGCATTTT
TRBD1	-	TRBJ2-7	TRBV7-2	CASTVGQNSYEQYF	TGTGCCAGCACCGTGGGACAGAACTCCTACGAGCAGTACTTC
-	-	TRBJ2-7	TRBV9	CASSVSTGGAYEQYF	TGTGCCAGCAGCGTAAGCACGGGTGGCGCCTACGAGCAGTACTTC
-	-	TRBJ2-7	TRBV11-3	CASSTHTGEQYF	TGTGCCAGCAGCACCCACACGGGCGAGCAGTACTTC
TRBD1	-	TRBJ1-1	TRBV29-1	CSVDAGGGWNTEAFF	TGCAGCGTTGACGCAGGGGGCGGCTGGAACACTGAAGCTTTCTTT
-	-	TRBJ1-5	TRBV6-4	CASSRTANQPQHF	TGTGCCAGCAGTAGGACAGCCAATCAGCCCCAGCATTTT
-	few	TRBJ2-7	TRBV29-1	CSAGDGADSTYEQYF	TGCAGCGCCGGGGATGGGGCGGACAGTACCTACGAGCAGTACTTC
TRBD2	-	TRBJ2-5	TRBV18	CASSPTSGGTQETQYF	TGTGCCAGCTCACCGACTAGCGGGGGGACCCAAGAGACCCAGTACTTC
-	once	TRBJ1-2	TRBV5-4	CASSTFGRGNYGYTF	TGTGCCAGCAGCACGTTTGGCAGGGGAAACTATGGCTACACCTTC
TRBD1	-	TRBJ2-2	TRBV2	CASRGQGRNTGELFF	TGTGCCAGCAGGGGACAGGGGAGGAACACCGGGGAGCTGTTTTTT
TRBD1	-	TRBJ2-1	TRBV5-5	CASSWTGAYYNEQFF	TGTGCCAGCAGCTGGACAGGGGCTTACTACAATGAGCAGTTCTTC
TRBD1	-	TRBJ2-7	TRBV6-1	CASSSGQGGSYEQYF	TGTGCCAGCAGTTCAGGACAGGGAGGCTCCTACGAGCAGTACTTC
-	-	TRBJ1-5	TRBV28	CASSVPPGVLGQPQHF	TGTGCCAGCAGTGTACCCCCGGGGGTGTTGGGTCAGCCCCAGCATTTT
-	-	TRBJ1-1	TRBV11-3	CASSLAPNTEAFF	TGTGCCAGCAGCCTGGCCCCCAACACTGAAGCTTTCTTT
-	-	TRBJ2-1	TRBV27	CASSVTAYNEQFF	TGTGCCAGCAGTGTAACAGCCTACAATGAGCAGTTCTTC
TRBD2	-	TRBJ2-1	TRBV6-1	CASSDPGTTEFF	TGTGCCAGCAGTGACCCCGGGACTACTGAGTTCTTC
-	-	TRBJ2-5	TRBV15	CATSRGATGSETQYF	TGTGCCACCAGCAGAGGAGCTACAGGGTCAGAGACCCAGTACTTC
TRBD1	-	TRBJ2-5	TRBV5-1	CASSLGNRGLEETQYF	TGCGCCAGCAGCTTGGGAAACAGGGGGCTTGAAGAGACCCAGTACTTC
TRBD2	-	TRBJ2-2	TRBV29-1	CSVAGISNTGELFF	TGCAGCGTAGCGGGAATTTCGAACACCGGGGAGCTGTTTTTT
-	once	TRBJ1-2	TRBV6-5	CASSPTGGDGYTF	TGTGCCAGCAGTCCGACGGGAGGGGATGGCTACACCTTC
-	-	TRBJ1-5	TRBV21-1	CASSKVKRGNQPQHF	TGTGCCAGCAGCAAAGTCAAAAGGGGGAATCAGCCCCAGCATTTT
TRBD2	-	TRBJ2-1	TRBV10-2	CASTGLAGDREQFF	TGCGCCAGCACTGGACTAGCGGGAGATCGGGAGCAGTTCTTC
-	-	TRBJ1-5	TRBV2	CASAKGGGGNSNQPQHF	TGTGCCAGCGCGAAGGGTGGGGGGGGGAATAGCAATCAGCCCCAGCATTTT
-	-	TRBJ2-3	TRBV19	CASSISSGEWSGTQYF	TGTGCCAGTAGTATCAGTTCAGGGGAGTGGAGCGGTACGCAGTATTTT
-	few	TRBJ2-2	TRBV5-1	CASGERQTGELFF	TGCGCCAGCGGAGAGCGACAGACCGGGGAGCTGTTTTTT
-	-	TRBJ1-6	TRBV28	CASSLLFNSPLHF	TGTGCCAGCAGTTTACTGTTTAATTCACCCCTCCACTTT
-	-	TRBJ2-1	TRBV2	CASNLSENEQFF	TGTGCCAGCAACTTAAGCGAGAATGAGCAGTTCTTC
TRBD1	-	TRBJ2-3	TRBV11-3	CASSLDAPGTGGSGDTQYF	TGTGCCAGCAGCTTAGACGCCCCCGGGACAGGGGGCTCAGGAGATACGCAGTATTTT
TRBD2	once	TRBJ2-3	TRBV19	CASSIGLAGTDTQYF	TGTGCCAGTAGTATCGGGCTAGCGGGTACAGATACGCAGTATTTT
-	-	TRBJ1-2	TRBV2	CASRGDTPIGGYTF	TGTGCCAGCAGGGGGGACACCCCAATCGGGGGCTACACCTTC
TRBD1	-	TRBJ1-5	TRBV28	CASSFGVGDRGGNQPQHF	TGTGCCAGCAGTTTTGGGGTTGGGGACAGGGGCGGCAATCAGCCCCAGCATTTT
TRBD1	few	TRBJ2-7	TRBV27	CASSFGRQGRGEQYF	TGTGCCAGCAGTTTCGGAAGACAGGGACGGGGCGAGCAGTACTTC
TRBD2	-	TRBJ2-1	TRBV11-2	CASSLDLGLAGYNEQFF	TGTGCCAGCAGCTTAGATCTAGGACTAGCGGGGTACAATGAGCAGTTCTTC
-	-	TRBJ2-2	TRBV5-6	CASSLRTTNTGELFF	TGTGCCAGCAGCTTACGGACAACGAACACCGGGGAGCTGTTTTTT
-	-	TRBJ1-1	TRBV2	CASSLTTWSTEAFF	TGTGCCAGCAGCCTGACGACTTGGAGCACTGAAGCTTTCTTT
TRBD1	-	TRBJ2-1	TRBV27	CASSLPGQSYNEQFF	TGTGCCAGCAGTTTACCGGGACAGAGTTACAATGAGCAGTTCTTC
-	-	TRBJ1-1	TRBV25-1	CASSVGFRSEAFF	TGTGCCAGCAGTGTCGGGTTTCGGTCGGAAGCTTTCTTT
TRBD1	-	TRBJ1-1	TRBV5-4	CASSYGQVNTEAFF	TGTGCCAGCAGCTACGGACAGGTGAACACTGAAGCTTTCTTT
-	-	TRBJ2-7	TRBV9	CASSRGSYYEQYF	TGTGCCAGCAGCCGGGGGTCCTACTACGAGCAGTACTTC
-	once	TRBJ1-6	TRBV9	CASSQTPQDSPLHF	TGTGCCAGCAGCCAGACACCGCAGGATTCACCCCTCCACTTT